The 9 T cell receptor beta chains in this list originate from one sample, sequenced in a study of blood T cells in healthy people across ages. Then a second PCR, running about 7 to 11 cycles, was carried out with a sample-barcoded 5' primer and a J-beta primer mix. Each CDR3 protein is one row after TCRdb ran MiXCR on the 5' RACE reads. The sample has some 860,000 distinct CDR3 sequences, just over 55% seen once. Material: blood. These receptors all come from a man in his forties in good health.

CDR3 coding DNA: TGTGCCAGCAGTTACGACAGGGCGAGCTCTGGGGCCAACGTCCTGACTTTC. Its translation is CASSYDRASSGANVLTF. The chain has TRBV28 and TRBJ2-6; TRBD1 matches 7 bases. Germline loops: CDR1 MDHEN, CDR2 SYDVKM. V shed 4 bases and J 0 bases; nucleotides not matched to a gene: 6. The CDR3 contains 17 residues. Based on the CDR3 plus reference TRBV28 and TRBJ2-6, the full variable domain is DVKVTQSSRYLVKRTGEKVFLECVQDMDHENMFWYRQDPGLGLRLIYFSYDVKMKEKGDIPEGYSVSREKKERFSLILESASTNQTSMYLCASSYDRASSGANVLTFGAGSRLTVL.

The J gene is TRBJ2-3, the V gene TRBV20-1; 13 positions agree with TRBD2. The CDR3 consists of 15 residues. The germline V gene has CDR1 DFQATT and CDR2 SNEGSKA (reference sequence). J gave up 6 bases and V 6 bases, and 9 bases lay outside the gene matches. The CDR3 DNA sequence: TGCAGTGCCGAGGGACTAGCGGGACCCAGGGATACGCAGTATTTT. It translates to CSAEGLAGPRDTQYF.

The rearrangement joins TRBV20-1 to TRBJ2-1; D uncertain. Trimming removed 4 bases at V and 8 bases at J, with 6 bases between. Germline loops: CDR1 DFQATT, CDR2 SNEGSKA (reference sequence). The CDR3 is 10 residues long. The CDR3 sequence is CSANQYEQFF. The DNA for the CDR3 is TGCAGTGCTAATCAGTATGAGCAGTTCTTC.

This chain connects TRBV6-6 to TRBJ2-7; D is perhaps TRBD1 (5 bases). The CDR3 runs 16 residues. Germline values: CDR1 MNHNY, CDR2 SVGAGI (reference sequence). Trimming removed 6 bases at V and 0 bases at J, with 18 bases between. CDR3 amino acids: CASSWGGRTNSYEQYF. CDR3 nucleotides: TGTGCCAGCAGCTGGGGCGGCAGGACGAACTCCTACGAGCAGTACTTC.

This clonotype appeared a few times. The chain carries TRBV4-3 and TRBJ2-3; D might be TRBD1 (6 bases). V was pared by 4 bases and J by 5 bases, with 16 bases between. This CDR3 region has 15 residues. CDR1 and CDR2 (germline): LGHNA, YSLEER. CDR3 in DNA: TGCGCCAGCAGCCTAGGACAGCTTCAAGAAGATACGCAGTATTTT. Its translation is CASSLGQLQEDTQYF.

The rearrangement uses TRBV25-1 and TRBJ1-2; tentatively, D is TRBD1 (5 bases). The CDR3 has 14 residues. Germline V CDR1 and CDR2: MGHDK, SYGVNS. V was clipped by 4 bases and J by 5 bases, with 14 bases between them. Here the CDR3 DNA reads TGTGCCAGCAGTGCCGCAGGCGGGGGATATGGCTACACCTTC. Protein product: CASSAAGGGYGYTF.

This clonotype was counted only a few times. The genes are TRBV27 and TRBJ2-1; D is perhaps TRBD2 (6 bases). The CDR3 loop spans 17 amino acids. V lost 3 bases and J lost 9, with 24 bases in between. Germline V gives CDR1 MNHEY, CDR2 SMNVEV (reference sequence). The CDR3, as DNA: TGTGCCAGCAGTTTCCAATCGGGGGACGACCGGATAGGTGAGCAGTTCTTC. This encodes CASSFQSGDDRIGEQFF.

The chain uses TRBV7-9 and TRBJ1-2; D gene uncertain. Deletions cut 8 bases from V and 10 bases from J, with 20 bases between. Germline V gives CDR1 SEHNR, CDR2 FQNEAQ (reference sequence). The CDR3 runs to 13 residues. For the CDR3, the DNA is TGTGCCAGCCCCACGGGGATTAGCGCTGACTACACCTTC. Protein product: CASPTGISADYTF. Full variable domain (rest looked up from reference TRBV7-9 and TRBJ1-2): DTGVSQNPRHKITKRGQNVTFRCDPISEHNRLYWYRQTLGQGPEFLTYFQNEAQLEKSRLLSDRFSAERPKGSFSTLEIQRTEQGDSAMYLCASPTGISADYTFGSGTRLTVV.

The CDR3 region is CASSLAGRDYEQYF. The CDR3 region has the DNA TGTGCCAGCAGCTTAGCGGGCAGGGACTACGAGCAGTACTTC. J is TRBJ2-7 and V is TRBV7-2; D might be TRBD1 (5 bases). Germline CDR1 and CDR2: SGHTA and FQGNSA. CDR3 length: 14 residues. The V gene lost 0 bases and the J gene lost 3 bases, with 9 bases spanning the gap.